The clone carrying this T cell receptor (beta chain) was counted once. Unmatched junction bases numbered 3, after V lost 3 bases and J lost 0 bases. The length of the CDR3 is 17 residues. Germline V gene lookup returns CDR1 KGHSH and CDR2 LQKENI. This sample was included in a study of blood T cell repertoires in COVID-19. Study context: COVID-19 samples collected from the United States, Italy and Spain covered acute and convalescent phases. From T cells, B-cell-depleted T cells, or PBMCs came the material, which was cDNA or gDNA.

Seattle's cohort entered during active infection and was followed longitudinally. In the source study's methods: Nucleated cell counts were estimated from reference gene primer amplification. The repertoire was sequenced with immunoSEQ multiplex PCR; TCRdb's copy has only in-frame clones and lacks some. V, J and clone size derive from that table, while D and trimming were established from the DNA sequence. The table shows about 38,000 clones, with less than 80% occurring only once. The sequence was obtained from a man between 65 and 79 years old with COVID-19, enrolled during active disease. The V call is TRBV18, the J call TRBJ2-3, with TRBD2 matching over 13 bases. The specimen sequenced was peripheral blood. CDR3 nucleotides: TGTGCCAGCTCACCTCAACTAGCGGGAGGGAGCACAGATACGCAGTATTTT. Its protein product is CASSPQLAGGSTDTQYF. Complete variable domain (other parts from reference TRBV18 and TRBJ2-3): NAGVMQNPRHLVRRRGQEARLRCSPMKGHSHVYWYRQLPEEGLKFMVYLQKENIIDESGMPKERFSAEFPKEGPSILRIQQVVRGDSAAYFCASSPQLAGGSTDTQYFGPGTRLTVL.